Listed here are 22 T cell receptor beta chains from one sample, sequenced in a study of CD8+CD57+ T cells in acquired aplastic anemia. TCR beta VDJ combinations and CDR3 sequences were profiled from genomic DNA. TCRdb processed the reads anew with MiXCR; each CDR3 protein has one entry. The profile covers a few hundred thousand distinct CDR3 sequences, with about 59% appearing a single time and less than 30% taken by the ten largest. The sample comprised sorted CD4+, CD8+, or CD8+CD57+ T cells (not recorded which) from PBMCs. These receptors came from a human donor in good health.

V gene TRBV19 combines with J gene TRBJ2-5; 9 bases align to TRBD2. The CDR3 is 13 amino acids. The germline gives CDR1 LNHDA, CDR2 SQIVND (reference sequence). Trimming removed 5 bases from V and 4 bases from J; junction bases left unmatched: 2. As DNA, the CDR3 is TGTGCCAGTAGTCGGCGGGGGGGAGAGACCCAGTACTTC. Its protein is CASSRRGGETQYF.

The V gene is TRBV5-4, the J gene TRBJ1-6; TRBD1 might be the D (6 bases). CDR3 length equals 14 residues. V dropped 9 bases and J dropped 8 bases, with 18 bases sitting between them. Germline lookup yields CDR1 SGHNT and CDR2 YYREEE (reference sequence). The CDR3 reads CATFRGEGDSPLHF. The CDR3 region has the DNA TGTGCCACCTTCAGGGGCGAGGGAGATTCACCCCTCCACTTT.

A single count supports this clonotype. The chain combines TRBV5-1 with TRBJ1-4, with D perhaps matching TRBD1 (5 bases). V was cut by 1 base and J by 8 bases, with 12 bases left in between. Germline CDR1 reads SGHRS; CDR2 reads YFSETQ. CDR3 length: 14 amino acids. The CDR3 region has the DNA TGCGCCAGCAGCTTGACCCGGGACCGGGAAAAACTGTTTTTT. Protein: CASSLTRDREKLFF.

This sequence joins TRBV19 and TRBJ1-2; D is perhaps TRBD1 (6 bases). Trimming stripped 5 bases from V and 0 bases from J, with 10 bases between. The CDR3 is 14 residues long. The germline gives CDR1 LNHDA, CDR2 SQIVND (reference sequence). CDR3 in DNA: TGTGCCAGTAGTTCTTACAGGGCTAACTATGGCTACACCTTC. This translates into CASSSYRANYGYTF.

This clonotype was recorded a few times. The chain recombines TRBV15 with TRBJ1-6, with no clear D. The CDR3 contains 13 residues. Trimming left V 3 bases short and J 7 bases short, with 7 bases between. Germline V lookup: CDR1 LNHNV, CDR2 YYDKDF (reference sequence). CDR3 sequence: CATSRGRNSPLHF. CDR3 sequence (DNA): TGTGCCACCAGCAGGGGGAGAAATTCACCCCTCCACTTT.

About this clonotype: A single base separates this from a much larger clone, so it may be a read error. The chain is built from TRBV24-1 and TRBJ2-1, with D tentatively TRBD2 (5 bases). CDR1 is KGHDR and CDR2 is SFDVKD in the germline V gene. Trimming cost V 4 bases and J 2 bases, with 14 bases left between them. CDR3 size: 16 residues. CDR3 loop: CATSENWEFPYNEQFF. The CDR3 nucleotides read TGTGCCACCAGTGAAAACTGGGAGTTCCCCTACAATGAGCAGTTCTTC.

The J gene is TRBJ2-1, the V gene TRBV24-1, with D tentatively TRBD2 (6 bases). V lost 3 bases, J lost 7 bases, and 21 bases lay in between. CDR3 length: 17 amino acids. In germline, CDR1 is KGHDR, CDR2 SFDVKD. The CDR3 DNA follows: TGTGCCACCAGTGATCAGGCCGGGACTCCAAAGGGAAATGAGCAGTTCTTC. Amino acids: CATSDQAGTPKGNEQFF.

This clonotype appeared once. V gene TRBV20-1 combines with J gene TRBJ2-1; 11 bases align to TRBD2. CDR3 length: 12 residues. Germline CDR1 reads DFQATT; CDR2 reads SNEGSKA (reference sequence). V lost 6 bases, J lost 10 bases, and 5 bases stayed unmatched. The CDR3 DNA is TGCAGTGCCACCCGGACTAGCGGGGAGCAGTTCTTC. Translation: CSATRTSGEQFF.

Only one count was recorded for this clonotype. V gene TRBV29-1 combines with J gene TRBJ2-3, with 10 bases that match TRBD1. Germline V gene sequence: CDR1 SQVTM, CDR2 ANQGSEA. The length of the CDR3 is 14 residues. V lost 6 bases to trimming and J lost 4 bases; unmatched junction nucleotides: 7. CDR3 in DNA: TGCAGCGTCACGGGACAGGGGAGAGCAGATACGCAGTATTTT. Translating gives CSVTGQGRADTQYF.

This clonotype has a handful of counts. The CDR3 DNA sequence: TGTGCCAGCACAGGCAGTCTCACAGATACGCAGTATTTT. Residues: CASTGSLTDTQYF. The chain carries TRBV5-6 and TRBJ2-3; D gene unclear. Trimming took off 6 bases at V and 2 bases at J, with 10 bases between the two ends. Germline lookup yields CDR1 SGHDT and CDR2 YYEEEE. The CDR3 length is 13 residues.

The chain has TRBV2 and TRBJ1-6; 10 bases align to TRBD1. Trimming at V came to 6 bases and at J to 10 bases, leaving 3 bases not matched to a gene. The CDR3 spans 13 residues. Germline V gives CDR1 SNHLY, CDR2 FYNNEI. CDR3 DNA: TGTGCCAGCAGGGGGGACAGGGGATCACCCCTCCACTTT. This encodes CASRGDRGSPLHF. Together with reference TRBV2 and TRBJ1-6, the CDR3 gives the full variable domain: EPEVTQTPSHQVTQMGQEVILRCVPISNHLYFYWYRQILGQKVEFLVSFYNNEISEKSEIFDDQFSVERPDGSNFTLKIRSTKLEDSAMYFCASRGDRGSPLHFGNGTRLTVT.

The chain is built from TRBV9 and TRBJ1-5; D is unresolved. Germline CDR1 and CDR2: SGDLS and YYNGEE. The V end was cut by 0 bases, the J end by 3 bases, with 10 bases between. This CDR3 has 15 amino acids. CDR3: CASSVGDSDNQPQHF. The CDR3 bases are TGTGCCAGCAGCGTAGGGGATTCGGACAATCAGCCCCAGCATTTT.

CDR3 protein: CASSSGGASGEQFF. Here the CDR3 DNA reads TGTGCCAGCAGCTCCGGGGGGGCCAGCGGTGAGCAGTTCTTC. The chain joins TRBV11-2 to TRBJ2-1; TRBD2 aligns across 8 bases. Germline trimming cut 4 bases from V and 9 bases from J; bases unmatched to any gene: 8. The CDR3 covers 14 residues. In germline, CDR1 is SGHAT, CDR2 FQNNGV. The full variable domain, with the rest looked up from reference TRBV11-2 and TRBJ2-1, is EAGVAQSPRYKIIEKRQSVAFWCNPISGHATLYWYQQILGQGPKLLIQFQNNGVVDDSQLPKDRFSAERLKGVDSTLKIQPAKLEDSAVYLCASSSGGASGEQFFGPGTRLTVL.

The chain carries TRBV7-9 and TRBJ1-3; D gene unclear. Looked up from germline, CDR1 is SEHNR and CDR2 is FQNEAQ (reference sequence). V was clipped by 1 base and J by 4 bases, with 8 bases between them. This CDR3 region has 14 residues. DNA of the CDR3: TGTGCCAGCAGCTTAGTTGTACGAGGAAACACCATATATTTT. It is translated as CASSLVVRGNTIYF. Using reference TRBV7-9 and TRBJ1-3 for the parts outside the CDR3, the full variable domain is DTGVSQNPRHKITKRGQNVTFRCDPISEHNRLYWYRQTLGQGPEFLTYFQNEAQLEKSRLLSDRFSAERPKGSFSTLEIQRTEQGDSAMYLCASSLVVRGNTIYFGEGSWLTVV.

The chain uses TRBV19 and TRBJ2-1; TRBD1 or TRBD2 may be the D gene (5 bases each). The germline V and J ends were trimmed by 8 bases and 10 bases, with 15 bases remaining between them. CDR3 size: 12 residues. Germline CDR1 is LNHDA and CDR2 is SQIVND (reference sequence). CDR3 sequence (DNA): TGTGCCAGTGCCGGGGCTAGAGAGGAGCAGTTCTTC. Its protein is CASAGAREEQFF.

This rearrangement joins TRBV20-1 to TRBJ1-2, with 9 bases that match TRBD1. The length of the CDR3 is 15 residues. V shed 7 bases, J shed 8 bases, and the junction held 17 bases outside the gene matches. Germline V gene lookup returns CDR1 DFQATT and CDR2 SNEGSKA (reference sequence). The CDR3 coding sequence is TGCAGTGGGACCGGGACAGGGTGGGTAGTAGTAGGCTACACCTTC. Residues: CSGTGTGWVVVGYTF.

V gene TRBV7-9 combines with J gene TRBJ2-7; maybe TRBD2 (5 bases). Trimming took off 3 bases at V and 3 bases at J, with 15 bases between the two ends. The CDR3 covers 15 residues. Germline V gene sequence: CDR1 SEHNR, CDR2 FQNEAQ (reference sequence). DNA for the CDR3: TGTGCCAGCAGCTTTTACGAGGGTCCCGGCTACGAGCAGTACTTC. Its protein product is CASSFYEGPGYEQYF.

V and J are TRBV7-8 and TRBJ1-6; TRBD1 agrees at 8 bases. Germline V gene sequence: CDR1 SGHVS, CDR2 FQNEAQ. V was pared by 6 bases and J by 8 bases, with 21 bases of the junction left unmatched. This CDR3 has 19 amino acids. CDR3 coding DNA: TGTGCCAGCAGTCGCGGCGGCTTCCAGGGGGCGGCCGTTGATTCACCCCTCCACTTT. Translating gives CASSRGGFQGAAVDSPLHF.

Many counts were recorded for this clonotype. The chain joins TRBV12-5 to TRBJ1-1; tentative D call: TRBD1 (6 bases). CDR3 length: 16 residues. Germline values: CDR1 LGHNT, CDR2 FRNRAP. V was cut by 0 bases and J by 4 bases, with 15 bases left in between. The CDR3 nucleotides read TGTGCTAGTGGTTTGGTACAGGGCGCGGAGGGCACTGAAGCTTTCTTT. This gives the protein CASGLVQGAEGTEAFF.

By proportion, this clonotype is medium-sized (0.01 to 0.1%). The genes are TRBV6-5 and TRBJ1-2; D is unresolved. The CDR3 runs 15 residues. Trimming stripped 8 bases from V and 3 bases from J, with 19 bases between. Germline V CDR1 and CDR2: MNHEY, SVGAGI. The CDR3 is CASAWGASTHYGYTF. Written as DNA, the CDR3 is TGTGCCAGCGCTTGGGGAGCATCCACCCACTATGGCTACACCTTC.

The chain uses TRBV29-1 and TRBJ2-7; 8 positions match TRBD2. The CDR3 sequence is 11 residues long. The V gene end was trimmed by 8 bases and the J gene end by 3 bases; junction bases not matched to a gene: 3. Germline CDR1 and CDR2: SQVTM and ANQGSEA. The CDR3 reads CSSGGGYEQYF. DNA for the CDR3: TGCAGCTCCGGGGGGGGCTACGAGCAGTACTTC.

CDR3 in amino acids: CASRFQGDYNSPLHF. Written as DNA, the CDR3 is TGTGCCAGCAGATTTCAGGGGGACTATAATTCACCCCTCCACTTT. J is TRBJ1-6 and V is TRBV5-8, with 7 bases fitting TRBD1. With 5 bases clipped from V and 3 bases from J, the junction kept 5 bases outside the gene matches. Looked up from germline, CDR1 is SGHTS and CDR2 is YDEGEE. The CDR3 is 15 residues long.